One TCR beta chain is described in this entry. This study enrolled people aged about 18 to 90 from about two dozen US geographic areas. Trimming cost V 6 bases and J 8 bases, with 13 bases left between them. Per the germline V gene, CDR1 is MNHEY and CDR2 is SVGAGI. The length of the CDR3 is 12 residues. The data originate from a study of blood T cell repertoires in COVID-19. Study summary: The United States, Italy and Spain supplied acute and convalescent COVID-19 samples.

Using immunoSEQ multiplex PCR, the repertoire was profiled, and TCRdb retains in-frame clones only, with some absent. The sample has about 140,000 clones, approximately 87% seen once. The TCR sequence derives from a man between 60 and 75 years old who had recovered from COVID-19. The sequenced sample was PBMCs or T cells enriched from blood (not recorded which). The chain carries TRBV6-5 and TRBJ1-2; D is perhaps TRBD1 (6 bases). This chain's CDR3 is CASRTGTNGYTF. The CDR3 coding sequence is TGTGCCAGCAGGACCGGGACAAACGGCTACACCTTC.